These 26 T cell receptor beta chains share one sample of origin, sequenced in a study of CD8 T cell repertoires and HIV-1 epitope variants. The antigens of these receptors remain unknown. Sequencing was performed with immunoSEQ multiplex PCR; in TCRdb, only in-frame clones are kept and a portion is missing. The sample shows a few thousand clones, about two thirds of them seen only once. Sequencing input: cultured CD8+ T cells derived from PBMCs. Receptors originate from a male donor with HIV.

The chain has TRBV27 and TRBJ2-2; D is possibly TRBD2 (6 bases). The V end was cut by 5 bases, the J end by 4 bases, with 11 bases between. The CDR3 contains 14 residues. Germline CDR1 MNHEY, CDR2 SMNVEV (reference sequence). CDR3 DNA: TGTGCCAGCAGTCCAATCGGGAGCACCGGGGAGCTGTTTTTT. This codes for CASSPIGSTGELFF.

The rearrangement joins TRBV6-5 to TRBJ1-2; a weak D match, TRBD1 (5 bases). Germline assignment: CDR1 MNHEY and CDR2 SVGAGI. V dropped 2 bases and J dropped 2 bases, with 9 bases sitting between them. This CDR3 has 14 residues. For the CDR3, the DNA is TGTGCCAGCAGTTACGGGACGGGGAACTATGGCTACACCTTC. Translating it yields CASSYGTGNYGYTF.

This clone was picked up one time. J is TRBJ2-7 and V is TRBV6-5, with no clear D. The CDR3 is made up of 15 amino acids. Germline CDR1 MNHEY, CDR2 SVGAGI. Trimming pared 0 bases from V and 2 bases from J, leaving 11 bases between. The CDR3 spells CASSYSLTRPYEQYF. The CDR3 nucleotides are TGTGCCAGCAGTTACTCATTGACCAGACCCTACGAGCAGTACTTC.

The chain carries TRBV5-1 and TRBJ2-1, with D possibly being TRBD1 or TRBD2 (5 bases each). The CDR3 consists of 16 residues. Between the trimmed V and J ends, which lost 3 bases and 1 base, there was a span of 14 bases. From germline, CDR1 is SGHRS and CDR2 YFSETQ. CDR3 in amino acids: CASSYFGTESYNEQFF. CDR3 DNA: TGCGCCAGCAGCTATTTCGGGACGGAGTCCTACAATGAGCAGTTCTTC.

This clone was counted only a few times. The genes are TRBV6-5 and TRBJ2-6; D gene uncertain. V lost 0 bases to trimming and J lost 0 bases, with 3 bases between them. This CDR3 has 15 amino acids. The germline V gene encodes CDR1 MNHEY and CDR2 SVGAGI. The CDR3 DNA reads TGTGCCAGCAGTTACTCCTTCTCTGGGGCCAACGTCCTGACTTTC. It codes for CASSYSFSGANVLTF.

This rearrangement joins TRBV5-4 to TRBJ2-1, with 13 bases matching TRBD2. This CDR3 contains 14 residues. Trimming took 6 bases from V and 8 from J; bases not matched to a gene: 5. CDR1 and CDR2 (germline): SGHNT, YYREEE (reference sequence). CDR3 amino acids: CASNGLAGVDEQFF. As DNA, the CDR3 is TGTGCCAGCAACGGACTAGCGGGGGTCGATGAGCAGTTCTTC.

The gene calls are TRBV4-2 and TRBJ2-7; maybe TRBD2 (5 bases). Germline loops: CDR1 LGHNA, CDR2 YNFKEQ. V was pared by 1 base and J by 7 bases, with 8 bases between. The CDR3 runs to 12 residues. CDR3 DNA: TGTGCCAGCAGCCAAGTGCCGGGAGAGCAGTACTTC. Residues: CASSQVPGEQYF.

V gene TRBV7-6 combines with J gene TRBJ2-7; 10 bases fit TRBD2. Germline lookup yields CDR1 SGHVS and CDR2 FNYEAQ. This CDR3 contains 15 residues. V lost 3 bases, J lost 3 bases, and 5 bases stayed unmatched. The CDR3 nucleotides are TGTGCCAGCAGCTTCGGAGCGGGAGGGAACTACGAGCAGTACTTC. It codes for CASSFGAGGNYEQYF.

For the CDR3, the DNA is TGTGCCAGCAGCCCCCCGGACAGCTACGAGCAGTACTTC. Residues: CASSPPDSYEQYF. J is TRBJ2-7 and V is TRBV28; D possibly corresponds to TRBD1 (6 bases). This CDR3 has 13 residues. Germline V CDR1 and CDR2: MDHEN, SYDVKM. Trimming took off 6 bases at V and 3 bases at J, with 12 bases between the two ends.

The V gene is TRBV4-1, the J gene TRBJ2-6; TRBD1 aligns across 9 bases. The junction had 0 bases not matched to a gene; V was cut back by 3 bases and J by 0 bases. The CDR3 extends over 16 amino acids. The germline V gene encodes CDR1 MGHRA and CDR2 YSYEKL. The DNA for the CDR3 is TGCGCCAGCAGCCAGACAGGGGGCTCTGGGGCCAACGTCCTGACTTTC. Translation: CASSQTGGSGANVLTF.

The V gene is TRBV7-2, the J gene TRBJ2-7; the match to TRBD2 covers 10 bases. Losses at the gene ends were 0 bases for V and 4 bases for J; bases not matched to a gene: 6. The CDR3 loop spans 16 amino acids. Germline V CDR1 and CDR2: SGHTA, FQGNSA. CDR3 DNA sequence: TGTGCCAGCAGCTTAGCGTCGTCTAGCGGGGGATACGAGCAGTACTTC. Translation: CASSLASSSGGYEQYF.

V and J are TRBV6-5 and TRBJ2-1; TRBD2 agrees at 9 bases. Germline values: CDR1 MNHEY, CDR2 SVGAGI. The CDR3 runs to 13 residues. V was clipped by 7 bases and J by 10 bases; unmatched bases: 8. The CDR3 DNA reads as TGTGCCAGCATGGGTAGCGGGGGCGCCGAGCAGTTCTTC. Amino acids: CASMGSGGAEQFF.

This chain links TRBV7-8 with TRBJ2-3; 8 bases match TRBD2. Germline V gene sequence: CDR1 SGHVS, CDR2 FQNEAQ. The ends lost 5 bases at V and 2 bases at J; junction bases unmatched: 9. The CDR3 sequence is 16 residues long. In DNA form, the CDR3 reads TGTGCCAGCAGCAACGTACTAGCGGACGCCACAGATACGCAGTATTTT. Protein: CASSNVLADATDTQYF. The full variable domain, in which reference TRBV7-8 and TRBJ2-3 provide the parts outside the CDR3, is GAGVSQSPRYKVAKRGQDVALRCDPISGHVSLFWYQQALGQGPEFLTYFQNEAQLDKSGLPSDRFFAERPEGSVSTLKIQRTQQEDSAVYLCASSNVLADATDTQYFGPGTRLTVL.

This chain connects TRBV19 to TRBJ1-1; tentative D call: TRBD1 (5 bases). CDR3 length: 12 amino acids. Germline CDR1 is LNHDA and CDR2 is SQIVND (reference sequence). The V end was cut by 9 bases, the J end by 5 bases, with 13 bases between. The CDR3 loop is CASLDGGTEAFF. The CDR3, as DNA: TGTGCCAGCCTCGATGGGGGTACTGAAGCTTTCTTT. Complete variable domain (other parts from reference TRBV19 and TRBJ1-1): DGGITQSPKYLFRKEGQNVTLSCEQNLNHDAMYWYRQDPGQGLRLIYYSQIVNDFQKGDIAEGYSVSREKKESFPLTVTSAQKNPTAFYLCASLDGGTEAFFGQGTRLTVV.

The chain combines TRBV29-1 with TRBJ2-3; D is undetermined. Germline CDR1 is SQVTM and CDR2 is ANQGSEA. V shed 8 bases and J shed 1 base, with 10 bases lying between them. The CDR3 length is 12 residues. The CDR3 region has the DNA TGCAGCACAAGTAGGGGCACAGATACGCAGTATTTT. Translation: CSTSRGTDTQYF.

This chain's CDR3 is CASSPGALAKNIQYF. CDR3 DNA sequence: TGTGCCAGCAGCCCCGGGGCCCTAGCCAAAAACATTCAGTACTTC. J is TRBJ2-4 and V is TRBV7-2; either TRBD1 or TRBD2 may fit D (5 bases each). Per the germline V gene, CDR1 is SGHTA and CDR2 is FQGNSA. There are 15 residues in the CDR3. Trimming took 5 bases from V and 0 from J, leaving 11 bases between them.

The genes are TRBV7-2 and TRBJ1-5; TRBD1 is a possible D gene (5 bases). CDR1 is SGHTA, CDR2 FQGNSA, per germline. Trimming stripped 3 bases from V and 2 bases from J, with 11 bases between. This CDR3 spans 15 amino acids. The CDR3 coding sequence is TGTGCCAGCAGCTTCCTATTGGGGGGCAATCAGCCCCAGCATTTT. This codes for CASSFLLGGNQPQHF.

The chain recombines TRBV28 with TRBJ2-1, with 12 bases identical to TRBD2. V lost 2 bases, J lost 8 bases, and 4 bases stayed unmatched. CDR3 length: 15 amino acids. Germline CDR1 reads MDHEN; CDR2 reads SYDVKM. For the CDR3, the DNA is TGTGCCAGCAGTTTAACTAGCGGGAGGTATGATGAGCAGTTCTTC. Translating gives CASSLTSGRYDEQFF.

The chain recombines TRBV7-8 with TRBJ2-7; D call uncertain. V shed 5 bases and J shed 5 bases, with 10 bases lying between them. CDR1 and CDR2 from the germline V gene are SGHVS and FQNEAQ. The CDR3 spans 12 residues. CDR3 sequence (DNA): TGTGCCAGCAGCCCCGTTTCCGACGAGCAGTACTTC. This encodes CASSPVSDEQYF.

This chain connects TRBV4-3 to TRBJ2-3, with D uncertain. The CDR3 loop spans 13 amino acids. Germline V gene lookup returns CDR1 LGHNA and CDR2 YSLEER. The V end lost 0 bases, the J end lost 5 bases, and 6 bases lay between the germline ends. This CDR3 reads CASSQENLDTQYF. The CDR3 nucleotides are TGCGCCAGCAGCCAAGAGAATTTAGATACGCAGTATTTT.

The CDR3 DNA is TGTGCCAGCAGCACCCTAGGGGTCACTGAAGCTTTCTTT. Its protein is CASSTLGVTEAFF. The V gene is TRBV27, the J gene TRBJ1-1; weak D call: TRBD1 (5 bases). Trimming pared 6 bases from V and 4 bases from J, leaving 12 bases between. The CDR3 has 13 amino acids. Germline V gene sequence: CDR1 MNHEY, CDR2 SMNVEV (reference sequence).

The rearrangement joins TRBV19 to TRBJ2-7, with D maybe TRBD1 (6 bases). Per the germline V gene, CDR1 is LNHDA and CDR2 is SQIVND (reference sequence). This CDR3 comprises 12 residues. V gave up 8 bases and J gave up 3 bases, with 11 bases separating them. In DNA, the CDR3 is TGTGCCAGTGGGGGCCTGGGCTACGAGCAGTACTTC. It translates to CASGGLGYEQYF.

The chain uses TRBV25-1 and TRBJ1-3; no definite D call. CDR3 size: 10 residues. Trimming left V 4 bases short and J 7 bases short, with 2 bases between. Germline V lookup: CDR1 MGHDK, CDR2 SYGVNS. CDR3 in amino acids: CASSANTIYF. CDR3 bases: TGTGCCAGCAGTGCGAACACCATATATTTT.

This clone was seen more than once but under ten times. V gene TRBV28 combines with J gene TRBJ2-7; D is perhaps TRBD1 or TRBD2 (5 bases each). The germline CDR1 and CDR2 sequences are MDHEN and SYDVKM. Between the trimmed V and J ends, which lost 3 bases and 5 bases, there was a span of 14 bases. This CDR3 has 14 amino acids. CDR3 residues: CASSFVSGTDEQYF. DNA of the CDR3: TGTGCCAGCAGTTTCGTATCAGGGACCGACGAGCAGTACTTC.

The CDR3 reads CAWSIGLAGATDTQYF. The CDR3 region has the DNA TGTGCCTGGAGTATCGGACTAGCGGGGGCTACAGATACGCAGTATTTT. This chain joins TRBV30 and TRBJ2-3; the match to TRBD2 covers 13 bases. The CDR3 consists of 16 residues. Germline V CDR1 and CDR2: GTSNPN, SVGIG (reference sequence). V lost 2 bases and J lost 3; bases outside the gene matches: 5.

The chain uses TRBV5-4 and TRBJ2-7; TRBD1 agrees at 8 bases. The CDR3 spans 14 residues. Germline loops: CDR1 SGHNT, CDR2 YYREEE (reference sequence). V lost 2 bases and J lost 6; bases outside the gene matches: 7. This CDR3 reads CASSFGQGAGEQYF. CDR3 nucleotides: TGTGCCAGCAGCTTCGGTCAGGGGGCAGGCGAGCAGTACTTC.